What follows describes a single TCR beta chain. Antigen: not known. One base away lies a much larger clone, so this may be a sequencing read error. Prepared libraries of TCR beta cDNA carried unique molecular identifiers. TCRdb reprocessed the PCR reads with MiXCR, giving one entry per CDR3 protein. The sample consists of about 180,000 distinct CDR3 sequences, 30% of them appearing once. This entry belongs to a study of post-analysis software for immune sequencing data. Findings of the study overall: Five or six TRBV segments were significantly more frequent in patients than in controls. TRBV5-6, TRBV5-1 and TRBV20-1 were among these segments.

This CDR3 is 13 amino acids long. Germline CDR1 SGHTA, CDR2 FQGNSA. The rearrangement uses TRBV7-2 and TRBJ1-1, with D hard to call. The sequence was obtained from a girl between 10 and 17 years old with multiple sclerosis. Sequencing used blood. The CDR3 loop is CASSLVTNAEAFF. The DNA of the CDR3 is TGTGCCAGCAGCTTAGTAACGAACGCTGAAGCTTTCTTT.